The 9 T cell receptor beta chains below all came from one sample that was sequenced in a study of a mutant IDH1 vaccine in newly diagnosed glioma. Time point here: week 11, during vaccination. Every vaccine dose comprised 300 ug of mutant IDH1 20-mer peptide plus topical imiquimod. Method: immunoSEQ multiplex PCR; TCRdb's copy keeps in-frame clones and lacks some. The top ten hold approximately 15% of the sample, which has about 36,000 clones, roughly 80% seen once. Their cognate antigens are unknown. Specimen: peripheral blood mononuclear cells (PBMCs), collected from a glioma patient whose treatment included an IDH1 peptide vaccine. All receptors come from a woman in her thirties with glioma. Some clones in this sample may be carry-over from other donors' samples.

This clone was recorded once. The CDR3 nucleotides read TGCGCCAGCAGTGAAATCCGGGTGCTAGCCAAAAACATTCAGTACTTC. The encoded protein is CASSEIRVLAKNIQYF. This chain links TRBV10-1 with TRBJ2-4, with D unclear. Germline CDR1 is WNHNN and CDR2 is SYGVQD (reference sequence). The V end lost 3 bases, the J end lost 0 bases, and 12 bases lay between the germline ends. The CDR3 runs to 16 residues.

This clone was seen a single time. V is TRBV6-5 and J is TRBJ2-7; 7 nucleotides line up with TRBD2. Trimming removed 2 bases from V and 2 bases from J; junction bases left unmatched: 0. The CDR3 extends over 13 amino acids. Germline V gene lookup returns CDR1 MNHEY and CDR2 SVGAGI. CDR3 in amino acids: CASSYAGAYEQYF. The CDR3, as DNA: TGTGCCAGCAGTTACGCGGGGGCCTACGAGCAGTACTTC.

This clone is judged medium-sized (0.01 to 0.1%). Written as DNA, the CDR3 is TGTGCCAGCAGTTTAGGGGGGAACTATGGCTACACCTTC. This encodes CASSLGGNYGYTF. J is TRBJ1-2 and V is TRBV28; TRBD1 might be the D (5 bases). This CDR3 has 13 residues. Germline V gene sequence: CDR1 MDHEN, CDR2 SYDVKM. V shed 2 bases and J shed 2 bases, with 6 bases lying between them.

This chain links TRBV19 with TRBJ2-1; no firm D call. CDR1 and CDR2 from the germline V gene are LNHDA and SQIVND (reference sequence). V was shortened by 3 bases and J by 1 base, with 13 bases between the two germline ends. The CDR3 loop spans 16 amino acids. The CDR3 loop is CASSIGVGRSYNEQFF. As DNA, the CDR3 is TGTGCCAGTAGTATCGGAGTGGGTCGGTCCTACAATGAGCAGTTCTTC.

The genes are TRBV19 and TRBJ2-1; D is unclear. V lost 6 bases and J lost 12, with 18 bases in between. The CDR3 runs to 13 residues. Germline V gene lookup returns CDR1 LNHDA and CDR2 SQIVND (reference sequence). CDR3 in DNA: TGTGCCAGTAGCGAGTTCCCCTTTAAAGCGCAGTTCTTC. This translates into CASSEFPFKAQFF.

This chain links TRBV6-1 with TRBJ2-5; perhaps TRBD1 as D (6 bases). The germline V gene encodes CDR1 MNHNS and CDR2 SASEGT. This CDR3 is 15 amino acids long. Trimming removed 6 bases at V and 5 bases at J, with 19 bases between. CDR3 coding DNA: TGTGCCAGCAGCATCGGACAGTTGTGGGGGGAGACCCAGTACTTC. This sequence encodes CASSIGQLWGETQYF.

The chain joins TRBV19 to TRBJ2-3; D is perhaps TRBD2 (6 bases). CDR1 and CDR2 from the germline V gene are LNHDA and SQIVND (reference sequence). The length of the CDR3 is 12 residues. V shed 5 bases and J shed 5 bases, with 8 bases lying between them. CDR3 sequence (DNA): TGTGCCAGTAGTTACGGGAGAGATACGCAGTATTTT. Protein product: CASSYGRDTQYF.

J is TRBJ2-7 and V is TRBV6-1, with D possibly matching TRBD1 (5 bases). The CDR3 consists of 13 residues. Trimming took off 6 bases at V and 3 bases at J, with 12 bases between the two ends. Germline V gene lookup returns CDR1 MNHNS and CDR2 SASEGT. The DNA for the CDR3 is TGTGCCAGCAGGAGTTCAGGGTTCTACGAGCAGTACTTC. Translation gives CASRSSGFYEQYF.

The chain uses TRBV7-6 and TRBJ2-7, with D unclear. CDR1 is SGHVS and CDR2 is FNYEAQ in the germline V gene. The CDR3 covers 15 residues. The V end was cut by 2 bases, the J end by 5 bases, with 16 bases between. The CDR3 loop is CASSLYGLSDDEQYF. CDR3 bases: TGTGCCAGCAGCTTATACGGTTTGAGCGATGACGAGCAGTACTTC.